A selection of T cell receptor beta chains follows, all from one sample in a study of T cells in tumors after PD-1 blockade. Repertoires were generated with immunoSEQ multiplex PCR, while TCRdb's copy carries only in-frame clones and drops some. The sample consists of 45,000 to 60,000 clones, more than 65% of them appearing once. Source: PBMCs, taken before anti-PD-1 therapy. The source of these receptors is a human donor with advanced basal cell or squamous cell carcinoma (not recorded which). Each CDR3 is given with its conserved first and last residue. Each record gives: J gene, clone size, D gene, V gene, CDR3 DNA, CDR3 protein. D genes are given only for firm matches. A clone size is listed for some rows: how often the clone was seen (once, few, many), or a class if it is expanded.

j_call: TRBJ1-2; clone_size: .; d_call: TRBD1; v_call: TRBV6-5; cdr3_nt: TGTGCCAGCAGACAGGGACAGGGGGTTCCCAGCGGCTACACCTTC; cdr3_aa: CASRQGQGVPSGYTF
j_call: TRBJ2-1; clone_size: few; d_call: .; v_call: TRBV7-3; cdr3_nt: TGTGCCAGCAGCTTAGACGATTCCTACAATGAGCAGTTCTTC; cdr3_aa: CASSLDDSYNEQFF
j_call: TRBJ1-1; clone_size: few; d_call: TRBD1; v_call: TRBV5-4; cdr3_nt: TGTGCCAGCAGCTGGGGGACAGCCTCGAACACTGAAGCTTTCTTT; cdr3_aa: CASSWGTASNTEAFF
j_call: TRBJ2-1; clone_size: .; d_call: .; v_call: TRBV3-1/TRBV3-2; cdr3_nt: TGTGCCAGCAGCCACTCCGAGACCGACAAGATACAGTTCTTC; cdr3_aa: CASSHSETDKIQFF
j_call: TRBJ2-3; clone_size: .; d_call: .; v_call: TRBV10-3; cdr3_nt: TGTGCCACGAACCCCGGCCTTTTCGATACGCAGTATTTT; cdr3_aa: CATNPGLFDTQYF
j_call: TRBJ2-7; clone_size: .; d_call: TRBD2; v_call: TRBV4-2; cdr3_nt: TGTGCCAGCAGCGAACGGGGGGGCGGAGCCTACGAGCAGTACTTC; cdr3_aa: CASSERGGGAYEQYF
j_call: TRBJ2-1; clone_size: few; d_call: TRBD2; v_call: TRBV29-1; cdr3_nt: TGCAGCGTTGTCGGGACTAGCGGGAGGAACTACAATGAGCAGTTCTTC; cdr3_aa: CSVVGTSGRNYNEQFF
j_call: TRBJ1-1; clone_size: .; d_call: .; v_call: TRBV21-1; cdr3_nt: TGTGCCAGCAGCTCGCGATGGGACAGGGGGCGGTACACTGAAGCTTTCTTT; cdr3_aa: CASSSRWDRGRYTEAFF
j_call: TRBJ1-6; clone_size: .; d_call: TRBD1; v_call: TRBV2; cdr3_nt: TGTGCCAGCAGTGGACTCGGACAGGGGGCTAATTCACCCCTCCACTTT; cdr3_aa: CASSGLGQGANSPLHF
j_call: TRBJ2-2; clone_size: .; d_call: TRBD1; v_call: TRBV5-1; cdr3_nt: TGCGCCAGCAGCCCAGAAGGGACAGGGATCCGGGAGCTGTTTTTT; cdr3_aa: CASSPEGTGIRELFF
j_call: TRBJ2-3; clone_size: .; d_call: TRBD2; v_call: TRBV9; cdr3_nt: TGTGCCAGCAGCGCTAGCGGGGGCACAGATACGCAGTATTTT; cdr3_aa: CASSASGGTDTQYF
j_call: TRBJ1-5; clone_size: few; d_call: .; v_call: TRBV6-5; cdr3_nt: TGTGCCAGCAGTTACTCGGGCGGGTCCAATCAGCCCCAGCATTTT; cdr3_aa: CASSYSGGSNQPQHF
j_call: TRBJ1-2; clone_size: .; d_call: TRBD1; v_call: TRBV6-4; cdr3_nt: TGTGCCAGCAGTACTCAAGCGGGACAGGGAGGTGGCTACACCTTC; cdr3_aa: CASSTQAGQGGGYTF
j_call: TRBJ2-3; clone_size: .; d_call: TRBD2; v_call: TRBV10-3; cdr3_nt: TGTGCCATCAGTGAGTCTTTGAGCGGGGGAGCCCCAGATACGCAGTATTTT; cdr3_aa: CAISESLSGGAPDTQYF
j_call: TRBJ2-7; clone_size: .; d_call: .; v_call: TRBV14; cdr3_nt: TGTGCCAGCAGCCTTGAGAGGGGCTCCTACGAGCAGTACTTC; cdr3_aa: CASSLERGSYEQYF
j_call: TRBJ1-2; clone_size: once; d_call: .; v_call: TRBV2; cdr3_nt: TGTGCCAGCACTCCAGATATAAACTATGGCTACACCTTC; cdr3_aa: CASTPDINYGYTF
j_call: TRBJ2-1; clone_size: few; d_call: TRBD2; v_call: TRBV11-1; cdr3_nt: TGTGCCAGCAGCCTAGCGGGGGATTACTACAATGAGCAGTTCTTC; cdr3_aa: CASSLAGDYYNEQFF
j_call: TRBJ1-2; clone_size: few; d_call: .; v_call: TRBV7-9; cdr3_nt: TGTGCCAGCAGCTTAACAGCTAACTATGGCTACACCTTC; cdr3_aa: CASSLTANYGYTF
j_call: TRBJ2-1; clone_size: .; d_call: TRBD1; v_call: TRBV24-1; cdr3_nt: TGTGCCACCAGCCAGGGACAGAGTTACAATGAGCAGTTCTTC; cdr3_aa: CATSQGQSYNEQFF
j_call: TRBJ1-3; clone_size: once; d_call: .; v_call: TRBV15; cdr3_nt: TGTGCCACCAGCAGGGATTCCGGAAACACCATATATTTT; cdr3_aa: CATSRDSGNTIYF
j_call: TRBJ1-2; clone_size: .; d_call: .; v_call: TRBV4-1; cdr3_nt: TGCGCCAGCAGCTTCCAGGTGGGAGAGTACTATGGCTACACCTTC; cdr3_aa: CASSFQVGEYYGYTF
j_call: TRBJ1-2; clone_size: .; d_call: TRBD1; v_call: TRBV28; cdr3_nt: TGTGCCAGCAGTCGGACAGGCTATGGCTACACCTTC; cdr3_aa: CASSRTGYGYTF
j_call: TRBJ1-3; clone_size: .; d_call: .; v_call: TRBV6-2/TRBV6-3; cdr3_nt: TGTGCCAGCAGTTACTCGCTGGGCGCTGGAAACACCATATATTTT; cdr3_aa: CASSYSLGAGNTIYF
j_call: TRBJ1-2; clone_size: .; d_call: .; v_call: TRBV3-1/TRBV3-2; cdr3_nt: TGTGCCAGCAGCCATCCAGGGAATAACTATGGCTACACCTTC; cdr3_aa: CASSHPGNNYGYTF
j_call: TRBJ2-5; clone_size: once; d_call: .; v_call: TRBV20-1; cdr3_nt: TGCAGTGCTAGTCAGCGGAGGCAAGAGACCCAGTACTTC; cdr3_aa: CSASQRRQETQYF
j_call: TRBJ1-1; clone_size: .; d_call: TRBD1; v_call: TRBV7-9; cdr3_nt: TGTGCCAGCAGCCCTCCCGGGACAGGGAACACTGAAGCTTTCTTT; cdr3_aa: CASSPPGTGNTEAFF
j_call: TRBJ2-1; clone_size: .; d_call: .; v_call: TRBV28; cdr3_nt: TGTGCCAGCAGTAATACAGGGTCCCCGAATTCTGGGCAGTTCTTC; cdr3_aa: CASSNTGSPNSGQFF
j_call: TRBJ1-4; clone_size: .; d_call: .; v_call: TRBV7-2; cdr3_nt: TGTGCCAGCAGCCCAGAGATATGGACTGAAAAACTGTTTTTT; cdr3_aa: CASSPEIWTEKLFF
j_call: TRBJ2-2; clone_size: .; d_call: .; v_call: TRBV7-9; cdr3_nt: TGTGCCAGCACAGAAAACGGGGAGCTGTTTTTT; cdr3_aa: CASTENGELFF
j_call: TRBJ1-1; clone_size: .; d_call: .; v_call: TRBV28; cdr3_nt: TGTGCCAGCAGTTTCTTAGCAGGGCCCGACACTGAAGCTTTCTTT; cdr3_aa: CASSFLAGPDTEAFF
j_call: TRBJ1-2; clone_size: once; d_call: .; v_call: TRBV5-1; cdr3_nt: TGCGCCAGCAGCTCTGTGGGAGGGACCGAGCATAAAGGCTACACCTTC; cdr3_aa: CASSSVGGTEHKGYTF
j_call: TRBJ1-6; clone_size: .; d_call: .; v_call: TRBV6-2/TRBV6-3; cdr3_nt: TGTGCCAGCAGTTACCCACCGGGACGGAGTAATTCACCCCTCCACTTT; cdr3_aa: CASSYPPGRSNSPLHF
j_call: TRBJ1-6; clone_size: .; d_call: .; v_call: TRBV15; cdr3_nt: TGTGCCACCAGCAGAGATTTGAGGGAATGGAATTCACCCCTCCACTTT; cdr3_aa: CATSRDLREWNSPLHF
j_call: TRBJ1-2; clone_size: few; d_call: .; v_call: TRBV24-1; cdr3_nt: TGTGCCACCAGTGTCGACAGCTATGGCTACACCTTC; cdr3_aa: CATSVDSYGYTF
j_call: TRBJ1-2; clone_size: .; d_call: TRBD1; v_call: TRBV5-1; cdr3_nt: TGCGCCAGCAGCTTAGCCGGGACAGGGGACTATGGCTACACCTTC; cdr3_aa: CASSLAGTGDYGYTF
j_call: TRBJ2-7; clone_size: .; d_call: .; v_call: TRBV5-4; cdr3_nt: TGTGCCAGCAGCTCGATGGGAATAGGGGAGCAGTACTTC; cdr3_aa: CASSSMGIGEQYF
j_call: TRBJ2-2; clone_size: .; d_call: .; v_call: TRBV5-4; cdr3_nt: TGTGCCAGCAGCTTGGGTCAGGGAGGCACCGGGGAGCTGTTTTTT; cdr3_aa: CASSLGQGGTGELFF
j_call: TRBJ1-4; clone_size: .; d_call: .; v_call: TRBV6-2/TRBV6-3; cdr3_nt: TGTGCCAGCAGTTACTCGGAAAAACTGTTTTTT; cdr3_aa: CASSYSEKLFF
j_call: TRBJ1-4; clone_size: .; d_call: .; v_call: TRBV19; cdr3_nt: TGTGCCAGTAGCCCTTGGGTTCGGGGGTTTACGGATGAAAAACTGTTTTTT; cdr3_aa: CASSPWVRGFTDEKLFF